This TCR beta chain was found in a study of molecular identifiers for immune sequencing clone quantification. Background on the study: Naive CD8 cell RNA, from 20,000 or 100,000 cells, was split five ways in replicates, with four sequenced.

TCRdb reprocessed the PCR reads via MiXCR and lists one record per CDR3 protein. Of nearly 650,000 distinct CDR3 sequences listed, over 25% are singletons. V was pared by 0 bases and J by 1 base, with 12 bases between. This CDR3 contains 16 residues. Germline V lookup: CDR1 PRHDT, CDR2 FYEKMQ (reference sequence). This clonotype was counted ten times or more. Its target is unknown. CD8+CD4-CCR7+CD45RA+ cells were sorted as naive CD8 T cells. Whole-study results and caveats: Under 1% of molecules in naive cells, but over 97% of effector molecules, belonged to clones above 20 RNA copies.

The rearrangement joins TRBV13 to TRBJ1-1; D not resolved. The sequenced sample consisted of naive CD8+ T cells from blood, with Jurkat cell RNA spiked in. Subset described: FACS-sorted CD8+CD4-CCR7+CD45RA+ naive T cells. The origin of this receptor is a human donor in good health. Some libraries in this study had Jurkat cell RNA spiked in. The CDR3 sequence is CASSLGRGSSNTEAFF. CDR3 DNA sequence: TGTGCCAGCAGCTTAGGCCGTGGCAGTTCGAACACTGAAGCTTTCTTT.